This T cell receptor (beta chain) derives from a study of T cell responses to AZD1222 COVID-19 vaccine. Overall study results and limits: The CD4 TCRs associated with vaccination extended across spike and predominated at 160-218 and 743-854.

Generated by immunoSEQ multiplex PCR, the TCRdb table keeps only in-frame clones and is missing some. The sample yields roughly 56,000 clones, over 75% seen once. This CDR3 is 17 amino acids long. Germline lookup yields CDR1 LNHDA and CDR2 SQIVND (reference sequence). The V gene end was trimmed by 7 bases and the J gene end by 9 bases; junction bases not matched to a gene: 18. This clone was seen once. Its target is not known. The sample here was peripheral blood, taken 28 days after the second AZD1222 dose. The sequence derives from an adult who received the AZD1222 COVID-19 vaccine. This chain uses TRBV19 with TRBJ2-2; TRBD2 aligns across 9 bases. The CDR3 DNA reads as TGTGCCAGTACCCTAAGGGGGGTGGCTAGCGGGAAACGGGAGCTGTTTTTT. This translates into CASTLRGVASGKRELFF.